The 23 T cell receptor beta chains reported below all come from one sample, sequenced in a study of CD8+ T cells in alopecia areata. Treatment here: oral pan-JAK inhibitor, 5-10 mg twice daily. cDNA prepared by RNA extraction and subsequent reverse transcription served as the template for sequencing. Assay: immunoSEQ multiplex PCR; the TCRdb copy retains only in-frame clones and omits some. Here the sample spans about 140,000 clones, 70% to 90% being singletons. This material consisted of CD8+ T cells sorted from blood, taken at week 4, from a patient treated with tofacitinib. These receptors were taken from a human donor with alopecia areata.

This chain joins TRBV19 and TRBJ2-7; 8 nucleotides align to TRBD1. Looked up from germline, CDR1 is LNHDA and CDR2 is SQIVND (reference sequence). Trimming cost V 4 bases and J 5 bases; bases outside gene matches: 4. This CDR3 spans 13 amino acids. CDR3 nucleotide sequence: TGTGCCAGTAGTACAGGGGGCTATCACGAGCAGTACTTC. It yields the protein CASSTGGYHEQYF. Based on the CDR3 plus reference TRBV19 and TRBJ2-7, the full variable domain is DGGITQSPKYLFRKEGQNVTLSCEQNLNHDAMYWYRQDPGQGLRLIYYSQIVNDFQKGDIAEGYSVSREKKESFPLTVTSAQKNPTAFYLCASSTGGYHEQYFGPGTRLTVT.

This rearrangement joins TRBV9 to TRBJ2-1; weak D call: TRBD1 (6 bases). Germline V gene sequence: CDR1 SGDLS, CDR2 YYNGEE. CDR3 size: 13 residues. Trimming left V 0 bases short and J 10 bases short, with 11 bases between. CDR3 sequence reads: CASSVGGLGEQFF. The CDR3 DNA reads TGTGCCAGCAGCGTAGGGGGGCTGGGGGAGCAGTTCTTC.

This clone was counted a single time. The chain couples TRBV4-1 to TRBJ2-7; D gene unclear. The CDR3 sequence is 15 residues long. Trimming removed 0 bases at V and 2 bases at J, with 11 bases between. Germline-derived CDR1 and CDR2 are MGHRA and YSYEKL. The CDR3 DNA is TGCGCCAGCAGCCAAGATCCCGGGCTAACCTACGAGCAGTACTTC. Protein sequence: CASSQDPGLTYEQYF.

J is TRBJ1-2 and V is TRBV6-6; 10 bases agree with TRBD1. The germline V gene encodes CDR1 MNHNY and CDR2 SVGAGI (reference sequence). CDR3 length equals 13 residues. V was pared by 8 bases and J by 4 bases, with 4 bases of the junction left unmatched. CDR3 region: CASETGGIYGYTF. In DNA form, the CDR3 reads TGTGCCAGCGAGACAGGGGGCATCTATGGCTACACCTTC.

Notes on this clone: In the same sample, other DNA sequences code for this CDR3. The rearrangement joins TRBV27 to TRBJ2-1, with TRBD2 matching over 11 bases. Trimming removed 6 bases from V and 4 bases from J; junction bases left unmatched: 5. The germline V gene encodes CDR1 MNHEY and CDR2 SMNVEV (reference sequence). CDR3 size: 15 residues. The CDR3 protein is CASSPGTSGYNEQFF. For the CDR3, the DNA is TGTGCCAGCAGCCCCGGGACTAGCGGATACAATGAGCAGTTCTTC.

The chain joins TRBV27 to TRBJ2-3; D is possibly TRBD2 (5 bases). CDR3 length: 17 amino acids. V shed 4 bases and J shed 6 bases, with 23 bases lying between them. Germline V gene lookup returns CDR1 MNHEY and CDR2 SMNVEV (reference sequence). CDR3 nucleotide sequence: TGTGCCAGCAGTTCCCGCGGGTCTCCAACTGTCGCGGATACGCAGTATTTT. It translates to CASSSRGSPTVADTQYF.

J is TRBJ2-7 and V is TRBV29-1, with TRBD1 as a possible D gene (6 bases). The ends were cut back, 6 bases at V and 9 bases at J, with 18 bases in the middle. Germline-derived CDR1 and CDR2 are SQVTM and ANQGSEA. CDR3 size: 12 residues. CDR3 in amino acids: CSVTGPKGGQYF. The CDR3 DNA sequence: TGCAGCGTGACAGGTCCAAAAGGGGGGCAGTACTTC.

This clone was seen repeatedly, ten times or more. Additional DNA sequences in this sample encode the identical CDR3. This chain joins TRBV19 and TRBJ2-1; 9 bases match TRBD2. The CDR3 covers 14 residues. Germline CDR1 LNHDA, CDR2 SQIVND (reference sequence). J gave up 4 bases and V 4 bases, and 2 bases lay outside the gene matches. Here the CDR3 DNA reads TGTGCCAGTAGTAGCGGGGGGGATTACAATGAGCAGTTCTTC. This gives the protein CASSSGGDYNEQFF.

The chain combines TRBV6-5 with TRBJ2-2; perhaps TRBD2 as D (5 bases). This CDR3 is 14 amino acids long. V was clipped by 4 bases and J by 8 bases, with 14 bases between them. The germline gives CDR1 MNHEY, CDR2 SVGAGI. As DNA, the CDR3 is TGTGCCAGCAGTTTTCCTAGCCTGCGAGGGGAGCTGTTTTTT. Translation gives CASSFPSLRGELFF.

This rearrangement joins TRBV7-7 to TRBJ2-7; 9 bases match TRBD1. CDR1 and CDR2 from the germline V gene are SSHAT and FNYEAQ (reference sequence). V gave up 8 bases and J gave up 1 base; unmatched junction bases: 6. The CDR3 contains 14 residues. The CDR3 protein is CASAAGTGSYEQYF. CDR3 DNA sequence: TGTGCCAGCGCCGCCGGGACAGGGTCCTACGAGCAGTACTTC.

The V gene is TRBV21-1, the J gene TRBJ2-4; no check of the table's D call, TRBD2, against the DNA was made. TRBV21-1 is assigned pseudogene status. The CDR3 has 14 residues. CDR3 sequence: CASSNLTAKNIQYF. In DNA, the CDR3 is TGTGCCAGCAGCAACCTAACGGCCAAAAACATTCAGTACTTC.

The rearrangement uses TRBV29-1 and TRBJ2-1, with D perhaps TRBD2 (7 bases). Germline V gene lookup returns CDR1 SQVTM and CDR2 ANQGSEA. This CDR3 spans 13 amino acids. V was shortened by 6 bases and J by 4 bases, with 13 bases between the two germline ends. CDR3 DNA sequence: TGCAGCGTCACGGGGGGCACATACAATGAGCAGTTCTTC. Translated: CSVTGGTYNEQFF.

The chain employs TRBV23-1 and TRBJ1-5, with D uncertain. TRBV23-1 has ORF status, its function being uncertain. V was trimmed by 3 bases and J by 6 bases, leaving 6 bases between them. The length of the CDR3 is 12 residues. DNA for the CDR3: TGCGCCAGCAGTCATGGGAGTCAGCCCCAGCATTTT. Its protein is CASSHGSQPQHF.

The chain joins TRBV7-9 to TRBJ2-3; D remains ambiguous. Germline V gene data show CDR1 as SEHNR and CDR2 as FQNEAQ (reference sequence). The CDR3 covers 12 residues. Trimming took off 1 base at V and 4 bases at J, with 3 bases between the two ends. The CDR3: CASSLEADTQYF. The CDR3 region has the DNA TGTGCCAGCAGCTTAGAGGCAGATACGCAGTATTTT.

This chain links TRBV9 with TRBJ1-3, with D perhaps matching TRBD1 (6 bases). The CDR3 totals 14 residues. The germline V gene encodes CDR1 SGDLS and CDR2 YYNGEE. V was pared by 8 bases and J by 2 bases, with 14 bases between. The CDR3 loop is CASETGDTGNTIYF. CDR3 nucleotides: TGTGCCAGTGAGACAGGCGATACTGGAAACACCATATATTTT.

This clone was seen once. The chain links TRBV30 to TRBJ2-7; D is perhaps TRBD1 or TRBD2 (5 bases each). The CDR3 sequence is 13 residues long. V shed 6 bases and J shed 2 bases, with 14 bases lying between them. Germline values: CDR1 GTSNPN, CDR2 SVGIG (reference sequence). The CDR3 is CACLDKTTYEQYF. CDR3 bases: TGTGCCTGTTTGGACAAGACTACCTACGAGCAGTACTTC.

This clone has more than one count but fewer than ten. The V gene is TRBV10-3, the J gene TRBJ2-7; a weak D match, TRBD2 (6 bases). CDR1 and CDR2 from the germline V gene are ENHRY and SYGVKD. V shed 11 bases and J shed 0 bases, with 11 bases lying between them. CDR3 length: 12 amino acids. The CDR3 protein is CAHAGSSYEQYF. CDR3 DNA: TGTGCCCATGCGGGGAGCTCCTACGAGCAGTACTTC.

This clone was recorded only once. The rearrangement links TRBV15 to TRBJ2-5; the D is unclear. CDR3 length equals 11 residues. Deletions cut 3 bases from V and 4 bases from J, with 3 bases between. Germline V gene sequence: CDR1 LNHNV, CDR2 YYDKDF (reference sequence). CDR3 protein: CATSSGETQYF. The CDR3 bases are TGTGCCACCAGCAGCGGAGAGACCCAGTACTTC.

This clone was seen more than once but under ten times. The V and J genes are TRBV29-1 and TRBJ2-7; 10 positions match TRBD1. The CDR3 has 15 residues. Losses at the gene ends were 4 bases for V and 0 bases for J; bases not matched to a gene: 6. Germline loops: CDR1 SQVTM, CDR2 ANQGSEA. The CDR3 DNA follows: TGCAGCGTTGTCCCGGGACAGGGGCACTCCTACGAGCAGTACTTC. Translated, it gives CSVVPGQGHSYEQYF.

The chain employs TRBV6-5 and TRBJ2-2, with a weak D call TRBD2 (5 bases). Deletions cut 8 bases from V and 7 bases from J, with 5 bases between. This CDR3 has 10 amino acids. Germline V gene sequence: CDR1 MNHEY, CDR2 SVGAGI. The CDR3 nucleotides are TGTGCCAGCGGGAGCGGGGAGCTGTTTTTT. It is translated as CASGSGELFF.

The chain carries TRBV7-9 and TRBJ2-5; D is ambiguous. Germline loops: CDR1 SEHNR, CDR2 FQNEAQ (reference sequence). The CDR3 is made up of 14 amino acids. Trimming removed 1 base at V and 1 base at J, with 7 bases between. The chain's CDR3 is CASSLVLPQETQYF. As DNA, the CDR3 is TGTGCCAGCAGCTTAGTGTTACCCCAAGAGACCCAGTACTTC.

The chain carries TRBV29-1 and TRBJ1-1; TRBD1 matches 7 bases. CDR3 size: 12 residues. Germline-derived CDR1 and CDR2 are SQVTM and ANQGSEA. J gave up 6 bases and V 0 bases, and 1 base lay outside the gene matches. The CDR3 coding sequence is TGCAGCGTTGAAGACGACAGGGCTGAAGCTTTCTTT. Its protein is CSVEDDRAEAFF.

This chain connects TRBV10-2 to TRBJ2-5; weak D call: TRBD1 (7 bases). This CDR3 spans 14 amino acids. Germline lookup yields CDR1 WSHSY and CDR2 SAAADI. Trimming shortened V by 10 bases and J by 5 bases, and 20 bases separated the two germline ends. The CDR3 loop reads CATHRQGGVETQYF. In nucleotides, the CDR3 is TGCGCCACCCACCGACAGGGAGGTGTGGAGACCCAGTACTTC.